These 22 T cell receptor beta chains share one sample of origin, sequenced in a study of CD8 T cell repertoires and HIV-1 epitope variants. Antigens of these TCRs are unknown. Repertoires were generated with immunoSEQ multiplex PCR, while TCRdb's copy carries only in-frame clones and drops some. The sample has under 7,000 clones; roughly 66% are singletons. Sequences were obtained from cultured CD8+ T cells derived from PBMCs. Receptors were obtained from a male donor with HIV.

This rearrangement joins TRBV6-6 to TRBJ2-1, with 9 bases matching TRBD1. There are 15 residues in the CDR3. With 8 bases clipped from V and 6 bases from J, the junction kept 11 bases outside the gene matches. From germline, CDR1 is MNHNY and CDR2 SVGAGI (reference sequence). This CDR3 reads CASRSGTGLSNEQFF. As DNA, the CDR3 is TGTGCCAGCCGTTCCGGGACAGGGTTGTCCAATGAGCAGTTCTTC.

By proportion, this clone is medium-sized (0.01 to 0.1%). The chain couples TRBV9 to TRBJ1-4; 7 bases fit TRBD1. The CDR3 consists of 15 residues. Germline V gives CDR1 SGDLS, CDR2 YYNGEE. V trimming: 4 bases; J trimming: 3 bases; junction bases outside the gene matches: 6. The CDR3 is CASSPRDSSNEKLFF. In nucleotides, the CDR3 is TGTGCCAGCAGCCCAAGGGACAGTTCTAATGAAAAACTGTTTTTT.

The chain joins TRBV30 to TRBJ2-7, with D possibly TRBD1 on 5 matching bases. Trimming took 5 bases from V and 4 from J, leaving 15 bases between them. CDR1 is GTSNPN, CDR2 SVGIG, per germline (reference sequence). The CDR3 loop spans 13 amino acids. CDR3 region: CAWEIPGWYEQYF. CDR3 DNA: TGTGCCTGGGAAATCCCAGGGTGGTACGAGCAGTACTTC. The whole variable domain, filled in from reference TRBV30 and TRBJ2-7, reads SQTIHQWPATLVQPVGSPLSLECTVEGTSNPNLYWYRQAAGRGLQLLFYSVGIGQISSEVPQNLSASRPQDRQFILSSKKLLLSDSGFYLCAWEIPGWYEQYFGPGTRLTVT.

The CDR3 coding sequence is TGCGCCAGCAGCTTGGGGGACAGGGGATACAATGAGCAGTTCTTC. Its protein product is CASSLGDRGYNEQFF. The chain is built from TRBV5-1 and TRBJ2-1, with 10 bases identical to TRBD1. Trimming cost V 0 bases and J 4 bases; bases outside gene matches: 1. The length of the CDR3 is 15 residues. In germline, CDR1 is SGHRS, CDR2 YFSETQ.

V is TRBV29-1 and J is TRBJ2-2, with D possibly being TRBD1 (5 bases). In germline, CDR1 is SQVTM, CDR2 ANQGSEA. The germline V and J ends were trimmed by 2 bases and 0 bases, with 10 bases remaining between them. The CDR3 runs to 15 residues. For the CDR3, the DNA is TGCAGCGTTGAATTAAAGGGGACGAACACCGGGGAGCTGTTTTTT. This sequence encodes CSVELKGTNTGELFF.

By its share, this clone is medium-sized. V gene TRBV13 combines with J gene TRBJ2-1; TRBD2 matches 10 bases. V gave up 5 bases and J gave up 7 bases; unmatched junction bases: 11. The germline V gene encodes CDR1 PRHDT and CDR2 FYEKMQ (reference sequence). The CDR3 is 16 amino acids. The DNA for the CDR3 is TGTGCCAGCAGCATCAGCGGGAGGGACATGTTGAATGAGCAGTTCTTC. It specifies CASSISGRDMLNEQFF.

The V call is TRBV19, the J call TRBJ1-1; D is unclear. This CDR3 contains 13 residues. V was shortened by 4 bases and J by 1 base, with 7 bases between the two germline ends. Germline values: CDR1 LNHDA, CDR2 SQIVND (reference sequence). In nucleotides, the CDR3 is TGTGCCAGTAGTACAGGTGCGAACACTGAAGCTTTCTTT. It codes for CASSTGANTEAFF.

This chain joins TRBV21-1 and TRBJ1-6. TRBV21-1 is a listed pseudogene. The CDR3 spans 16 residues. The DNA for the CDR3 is TGTGCCAGCAGCAAAGGGAAGAAACTCATTAATTCACCCCTCCACTTT. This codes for CASSKGKKLINSPLHF.

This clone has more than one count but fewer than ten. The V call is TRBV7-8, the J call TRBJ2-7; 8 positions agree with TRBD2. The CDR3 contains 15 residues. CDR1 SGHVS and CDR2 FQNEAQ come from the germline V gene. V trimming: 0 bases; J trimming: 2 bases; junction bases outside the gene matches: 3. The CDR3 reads CASSLAGTRTYEQYF. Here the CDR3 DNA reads TGTGCCAGCAGCTTAGCCGGGACTAGGACCTACGAGCAGTACTTC.

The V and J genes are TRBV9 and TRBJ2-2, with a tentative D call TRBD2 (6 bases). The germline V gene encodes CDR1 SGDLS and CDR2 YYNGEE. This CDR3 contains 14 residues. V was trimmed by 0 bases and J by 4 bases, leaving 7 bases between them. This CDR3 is CASSVGGGTGELFF. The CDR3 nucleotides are TGTGCCAGCAGCGTAGGGGGAGGCACCGGGGAGCTGTTTTTT.

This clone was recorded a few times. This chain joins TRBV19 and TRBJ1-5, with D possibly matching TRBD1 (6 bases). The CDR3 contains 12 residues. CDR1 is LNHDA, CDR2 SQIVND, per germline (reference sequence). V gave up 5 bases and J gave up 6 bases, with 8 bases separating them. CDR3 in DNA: TGTGCCAGTAGTCTAGGGGGTCAGCCCCAGCATTTT. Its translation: CASSLGGQPQHF. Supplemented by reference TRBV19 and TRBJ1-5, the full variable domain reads DGGITQSPKYLFRKEGQNVTLSCEQNLNHDAMYWYRQDPGQGLRLIYYSQIVNDFQKGDIAEGYSVSREKKESFPLTVTSAQKNPTAFYLCASSLGGQPQHFGDGTRLSIL.

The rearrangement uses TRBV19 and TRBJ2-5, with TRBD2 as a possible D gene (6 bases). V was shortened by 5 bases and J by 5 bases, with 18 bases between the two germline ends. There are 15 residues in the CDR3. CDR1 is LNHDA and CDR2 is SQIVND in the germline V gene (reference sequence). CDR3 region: CASSPGRGARETQYF. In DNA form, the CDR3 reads TGTGCCAGTAGTCCGGGGCGGGGCGCGAGGGAGACCCAGTACTTC.

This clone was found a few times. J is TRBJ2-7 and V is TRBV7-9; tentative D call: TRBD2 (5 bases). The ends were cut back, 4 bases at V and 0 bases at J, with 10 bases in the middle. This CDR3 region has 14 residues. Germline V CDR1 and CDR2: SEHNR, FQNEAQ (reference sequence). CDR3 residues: CASSSPRGSYEQYF. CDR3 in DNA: TGTGCCAGCAGCTCGCCCCGGGGCTCCTACGAGCAGTACTTC.

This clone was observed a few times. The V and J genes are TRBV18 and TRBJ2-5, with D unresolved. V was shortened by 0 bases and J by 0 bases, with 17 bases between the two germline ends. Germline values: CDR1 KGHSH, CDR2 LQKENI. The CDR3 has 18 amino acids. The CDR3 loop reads CASSPPQAGPLYQETQYF. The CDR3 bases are TGTGCCAGCTCACCACCGCAGGCAGGACCGCTTTACCAAGAGACCCAGTACTTC. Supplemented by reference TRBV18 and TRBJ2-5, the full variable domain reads NAGVMQNPRHLVRRRGQEARLRCSPMKGHSHVYWYRQLPEEGLKFMVYLQKENIIDESGMPKERFSAEFPKEGPSILRIQQVVRGDSAAYFCASSPPQAGPLYQETQYFGPGTRLLVL.

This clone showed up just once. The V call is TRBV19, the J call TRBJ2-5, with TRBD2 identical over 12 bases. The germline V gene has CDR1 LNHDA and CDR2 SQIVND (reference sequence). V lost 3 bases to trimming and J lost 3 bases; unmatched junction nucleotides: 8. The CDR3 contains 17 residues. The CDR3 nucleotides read TGTGCCAGTAGTATGGGTATTCGACTAGCGGGAGAAGAGACCCAGTACTTC. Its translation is CASSMGIRLAGEETQYF.

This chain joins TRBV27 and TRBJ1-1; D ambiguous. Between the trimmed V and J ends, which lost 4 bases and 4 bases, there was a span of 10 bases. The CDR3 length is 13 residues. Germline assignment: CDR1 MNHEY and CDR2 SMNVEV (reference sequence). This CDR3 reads CASSSLGFTEAFF. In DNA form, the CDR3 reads TGTGCCAGCAGTTCTCTGGGTTTCACTGAAGCTTTCTTT.

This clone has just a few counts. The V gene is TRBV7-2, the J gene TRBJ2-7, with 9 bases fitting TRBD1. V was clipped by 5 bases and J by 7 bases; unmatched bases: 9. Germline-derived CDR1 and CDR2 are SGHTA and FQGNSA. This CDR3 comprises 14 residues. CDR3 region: CASSHIAGTGEQYF. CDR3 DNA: TGTGCCAGCAGCCATATAGCAGGGACAGGGGAGCAGTACTTC. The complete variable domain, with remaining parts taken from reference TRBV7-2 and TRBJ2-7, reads GAGVSQSPSNKVTEKGKDVELRCDPISGHTALYWYRQSLGQGLEFLIYFQGNSAPDKSGLPSDRFSAERTGGSVSTLTIQRTQQEDSAVYLCASSHIAGTGEQYFGPGTRLTVT.

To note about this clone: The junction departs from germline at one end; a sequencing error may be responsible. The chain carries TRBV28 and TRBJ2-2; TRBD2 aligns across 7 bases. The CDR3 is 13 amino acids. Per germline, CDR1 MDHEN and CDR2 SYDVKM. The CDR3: CASSWSLQRGAVF. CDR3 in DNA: TGTGCCAGCAGCTGGAGTCTCCAGCGGGGAGCTGTTTTT.

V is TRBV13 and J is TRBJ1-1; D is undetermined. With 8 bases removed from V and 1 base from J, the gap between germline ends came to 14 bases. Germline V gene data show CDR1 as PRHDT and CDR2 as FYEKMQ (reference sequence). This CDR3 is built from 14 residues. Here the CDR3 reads CASDEGSGNTEAFF. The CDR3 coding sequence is TGTGCCAGCGATGAGGGTTCGGGGAACACTGAAGCTTTCTTT.

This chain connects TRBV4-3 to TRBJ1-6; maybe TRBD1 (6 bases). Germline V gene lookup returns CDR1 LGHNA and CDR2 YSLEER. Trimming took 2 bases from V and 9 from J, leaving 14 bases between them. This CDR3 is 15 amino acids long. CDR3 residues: CASSQSKGGSSPLHF. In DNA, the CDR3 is TGCGCCAGCAGCCAAAGTAAGGGGGGAAGTTCACCCCTCCACTTT.

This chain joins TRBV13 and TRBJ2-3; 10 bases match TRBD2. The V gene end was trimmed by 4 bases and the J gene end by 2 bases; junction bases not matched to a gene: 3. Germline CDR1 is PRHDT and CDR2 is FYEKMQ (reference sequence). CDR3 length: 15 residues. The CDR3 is CASSSSGSPTDTQYF. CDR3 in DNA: TGTGCCAGCAGCTCTAGCGGGAGTCCCACAGATACGCAGTATTTT.

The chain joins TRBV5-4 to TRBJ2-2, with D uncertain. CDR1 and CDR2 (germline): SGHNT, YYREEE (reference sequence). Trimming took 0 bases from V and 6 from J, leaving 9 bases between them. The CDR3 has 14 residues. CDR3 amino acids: CASSLAETPGELFF. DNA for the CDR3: TGTGCCAGCAGCTTGGCCGAGACTCCCGGGGAGCTGTTTTTT. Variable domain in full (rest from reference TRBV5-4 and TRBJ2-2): ETGVTQSPTHLIKTRGQQVTLRCSSQSGHNTVSWYQQALGQGPQFIFQYYREEENGRGNFPPRFSGLQFPNYSSELNVNALELDDSALYLCASSLAETPGELFFGEGSRLTVL.